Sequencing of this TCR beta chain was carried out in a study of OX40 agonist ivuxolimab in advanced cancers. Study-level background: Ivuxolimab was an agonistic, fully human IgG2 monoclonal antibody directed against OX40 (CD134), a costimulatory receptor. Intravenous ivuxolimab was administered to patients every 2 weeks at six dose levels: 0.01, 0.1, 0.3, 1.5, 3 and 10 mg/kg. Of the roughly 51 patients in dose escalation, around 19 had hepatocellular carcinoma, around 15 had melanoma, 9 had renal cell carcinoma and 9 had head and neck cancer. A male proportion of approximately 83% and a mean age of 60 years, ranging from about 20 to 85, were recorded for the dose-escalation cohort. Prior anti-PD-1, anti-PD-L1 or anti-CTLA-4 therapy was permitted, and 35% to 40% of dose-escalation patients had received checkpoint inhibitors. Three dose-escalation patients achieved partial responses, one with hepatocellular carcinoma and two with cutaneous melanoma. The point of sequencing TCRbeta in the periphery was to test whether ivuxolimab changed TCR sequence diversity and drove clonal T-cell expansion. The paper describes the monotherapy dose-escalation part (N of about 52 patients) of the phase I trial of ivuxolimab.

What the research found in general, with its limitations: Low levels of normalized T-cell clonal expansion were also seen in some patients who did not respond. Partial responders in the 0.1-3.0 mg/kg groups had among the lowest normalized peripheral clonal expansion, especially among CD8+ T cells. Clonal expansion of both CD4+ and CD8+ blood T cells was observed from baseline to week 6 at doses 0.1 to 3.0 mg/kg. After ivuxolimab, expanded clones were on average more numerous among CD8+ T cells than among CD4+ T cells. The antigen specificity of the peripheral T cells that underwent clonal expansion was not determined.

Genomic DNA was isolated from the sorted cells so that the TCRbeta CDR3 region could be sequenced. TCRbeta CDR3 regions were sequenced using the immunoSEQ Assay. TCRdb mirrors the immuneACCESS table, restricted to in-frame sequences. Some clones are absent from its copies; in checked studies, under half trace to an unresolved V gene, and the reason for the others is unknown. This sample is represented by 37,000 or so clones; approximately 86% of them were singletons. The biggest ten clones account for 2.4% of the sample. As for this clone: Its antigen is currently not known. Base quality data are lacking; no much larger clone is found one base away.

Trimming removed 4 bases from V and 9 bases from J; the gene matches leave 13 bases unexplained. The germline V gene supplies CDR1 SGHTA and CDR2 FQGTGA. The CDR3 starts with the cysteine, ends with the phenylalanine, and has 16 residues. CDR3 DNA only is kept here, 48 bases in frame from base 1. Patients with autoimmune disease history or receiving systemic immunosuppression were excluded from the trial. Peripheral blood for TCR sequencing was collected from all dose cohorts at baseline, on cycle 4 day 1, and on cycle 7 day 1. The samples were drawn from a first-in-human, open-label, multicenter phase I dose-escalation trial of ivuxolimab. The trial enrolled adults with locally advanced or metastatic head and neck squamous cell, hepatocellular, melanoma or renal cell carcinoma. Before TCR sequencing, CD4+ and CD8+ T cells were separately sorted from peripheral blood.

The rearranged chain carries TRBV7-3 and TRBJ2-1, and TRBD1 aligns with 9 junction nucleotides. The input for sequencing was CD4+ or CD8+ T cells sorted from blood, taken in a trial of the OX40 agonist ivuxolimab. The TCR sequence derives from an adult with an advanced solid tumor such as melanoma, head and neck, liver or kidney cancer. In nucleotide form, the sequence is TGTGCCAGCAGCTCGGAAACAGGGGGCGCAAAAGGTGAGCAGTTCTTC. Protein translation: CASSSETGGAKGEQFF.